This is a list of T cell receptor beta chains from one sample in a study of blood T cells in healthy people across ages. TCRdb reprocessed the 5' RACE reads via MiXCR and lists one record per CDR3 protein. This table holds under 2,000,000 distinct CDR3 sequences, approximately 50% found once. Sequencing was performed on blood. The receptors derive from a woman between 35 and 50 years old in good health. The CDR3 runs from the conserved cysteine through the conserved F or W. Each record gives: clone size, J gene, D gene, V gene, CDR3 protein, CDR3 DNA. The D gene is left open where the match is weak. Size tells how often a clone was seen (once, few, many) or the class of an expanded clone, and some rows leave it out.

>.|TRBJ2-7|.|TRBV5-8
CASSLARASCEQYF
TGTGCCAGCAGCTTGGCCAGGGCATCCTGCGAGCAGTACTTC
>.|TRBJ2-1|.|TRBV2
CATPRGEGGNNEQFF
TGTGCCACCCCACGAGGGGAGGGGGGAAACAATGAGCAGTTCTTC
>.|TRBJ2-5|TRBD1|TRBV12-3/TRBV12-4
CAGSPTTGGETQYF
TGTGCCGGCAGCCCTACGACAGGGGGGGAGACCCAGTACTTC
>once|TRBJ1-2|.|TRBV29-1
CSVGRRANYGYTF
TGCAGCGTTGGACGGAGAGCTAACTATGGCTACACCTTC
>once|TRBJ2-1|TRBD2|TRBV20-1
CSARYAGGLAEQFF
TGCAGTGCTAGATACGCGGGGGGGTTAGCTGAGCAGTTCTTC
>.|TRBJ2-3|.|TRBV28
CASRPPWGALLQYF
TGTGCCAGCAGGCCCCCCTGGGGGGCCCTACTGCAGTATTTT
>.|TRBJ1-5|TRBD1|TRBV20-1
CSARDLGQGNQPQHF
TGCAGTGCTAGAGATCTGGGACAGGGGAATCAGCCCCAGCATTTT
>few|TRBJ2-7|.|TRBV12-3/TRBV12-4
CASSGNRAYEQYF
TGTGCCAGCAGTGGGAATAGAGCCTACGAGCAGTACTTC
>.|TRBJ1-2|.|TRBV4-2
CASRTRGNYGYTF
TGTGCCAGCAGGACAAGGGGGAACTATGGCTACACCTTC
>.|TRBJ2-5|.|TRBV4-1
CASSQAAGGPVETQYF
TGCGCCAGCAGCCAAGCTGCCGGGGGGCCGGTGGAGACCCAGTACTTC
>.|TRBJ1-6|.|TRBV6-5
CATARTGPSYNSPLHF
TGTGCCACTGCCCGAACAGGCCCCTCCTATAATTCACCCCTCCACTTT
>.|TRBJ2-5|TRBD2|TRBV11-2
CASSLVGLAGGNQETQYF
TGTGCCAGCAGCTTAGTAGGGCTAGCGGGGGGGAACCAAGAGACCCAGTACTTC
>.|TRBJ1-5|.|TRBV20-1
CSARVVSYSNQPQHF
TGCAGTGCTAGAGTCGTCTCCTATAGCAATCAGCCCCAGCATTTT
>.|TRBJ2-5|.|TRBV28
CASSFRGLGESETQYF
TGTGCCAGCAGTTTTAGAGGACTCGGTGAAAGTGAGACCCAGTACTTC
>.|TRBJ2-1|TRBD1|TRBV2
CASSVDRDRGANEQFF
TGTGCCAGCAGCGTCGATCGGGACAGGGGCGCGAATGAGCAGTTCTTC
>.|TRBJ1-1|.|TRBV20-1
CSAGSVRDVVTEAFF
TGCAGTGCTGGGTCGGTAAGGGATGTTGTCACTGAAGCTTTCTTT
>.|TRBJ2-1|.|TRBV7-7
CASSLSPPSHNEQFF
TGTGCTAGCAGCTTAAGCCCCCCTTCCCACAATGAGCAGTTCTTC
>.|TRBJ2-5|.|TRBV6-5
CASSLQWEQETQYF
TGTGCCAGCAGTCTCCAGTGGGAGCAAGAGACCCAGTACTTC
>few|TRBJ1-4|.|TRBV7-9
CATERRSTNEKLFF
TGTGCCACCGAACGGAGATCAACTAATGAAAAACTGTTTTTT
>.|TRBJ2-2|.|TRBV20-1
CSARDGNTGELFF
TGCAGTGCTAGAGATGGGAACACCGGGGAGCTGTTTTTT
>.|TRBJ2-5|.|TRBV20-1
CSAPSGYQETQYF
TGCAGTGCTCCCTCGGGGTACCAAGAGACCCAGTACTTC
>few|TRBJ2-3|.|TRBV6-5
CASRPAMGDTQYF
TGTGCCAGCAGGCCTGCGATGGGGGATACGCAGTATTTT
>few|TRBJ2-7|.|TRBV7-9
CASSSVVTSLYYEQYF
TGTGCCAGCAGCTCGGTGGTGACATCCCTTTACTACGAGCAGTACTTC
>.|TRBJ2-1|TRBD2|TRBV20-1
CSASRVAGDYNEQFF
TGCAGTGCTAGTAGGGTAGCGGGGGACTACAATGAGCAGTTCTTC
>few|TRBJ1-6|.|TRBV7-2
CASSLLLTALPRKPLHF
TGTGCCAGCAGCTTACTCCTGACAGCGCTTCCTCGAAAGCCCCTCCACTTT
>.|TRBJ2-5|.|TRBV12-3/TRBV12-4
CASSLRWTQQETQYF
TGTGCCAGCAGTTTAAGATGGACCCAACAAGAGACCCAGTACTTC
>few|TRBJ1-2|TRBD1|TRBV6-2/TRBV6-3
CASSKGQTFYGYTF
TGTGCCAGCAGTAAGGGACAGACCTTCTATGGCTACACCTTC
>.|TRBJ2-1|TRBD1|TRBV4-1
CASSQAGQRNEQFF
TGCGCCAGCAGCCAAGCGGGACAGCGCAATGAGCAGTTCTTC
>few|TRBJ2-1|TRBD1|TRBV11-2
CASSVDREHEQFF
TGTGCCAGCAGCGTAGACAGGGAACATGAGCAGTTCTTC
>.|TRBJ2-1|.|TRBV12-3/TRBV12-4
CASNGVASYNEQFF
TGTGCCAGCAATGGGGTTGCCTCCTACAATGAGCAGTTCTTC
>few|TRBJ2-7|.|TRBV14
CASSLQIQGTAYEQYF
TGTGCCAGCAGCCTACAAATACAGGGGACTGCCTACGAGCAGTACTTC
>few|TRBJ1-6|.|TRBV7-2
CASSSGAGQSNPYNSPLHF
TGTGCCAGCAGCTCAGGGGCAGGGCAGTCCAATCCCTATAATTCACCCCTCCACTTT
>.|TRBJ2-3|.|TRBV20-1
CSAPSRRASTDTQYF
TGCAGTGCTCCTAGCCGCCGTGCTAGCACAGATACGCAGTATTTT
>.|TRBJ2-7|TRBD1|TRBV4-3
CASSQDIGTGSYEQYF
TGCGCCAGCAGCCAAGATATAGGGACAGGCTCCTACGAGCAGTACTTC
>once|TRBJ1-2|TRBD1|TRBV12-3/TRBV12-4
CASTLLTGGSGYTF
TGTGCCAGCACACTCCTGACAGGGGGCTCCGGCTACACCTTC